This T cell receptor (beta chain) originates from a study of blood T cell repertoires in COVID-19. The CDR3 sequence is 14 residues long. The trim removed 5 bases at V and 15 bases at J, leaving 15 bases unmatched. The germline CDR1 and CDR2 sequences are MNHEY and SMNVEV (reference sequence). In the original processing: Amplifying reference gene primers gave estimates of nucleated cell counts. The repertoire was sequenced with immunoSEQ multiplex PCR; TCRdb's copy has only in-frame clones and lacks some. V, J and clone size derive from that table, while D and trimming were established from the DNA sequence. The sample shows about 200,000 clones, 85% to 90% of them seen only once.

The clonotype comes from a man between 18 and 35 years old with active or convalescent COVID-19. The V gene is TRBV27, the J gene TRBJ2-4, with 8 bases aligning to TRBD1. What was sequenced was peripheral blood. DNA of the CDR3: TGTGCCAGCAGTCGCCAGGGGGCGCCGGGGCATGTGTACTTC. Its protein product is CASSRQGAPGHVYF.